The clone carrying this TCR beta chain was observed a handful of times. This record belongs to a study of T-cell reconstitution after alpha-beta-depleted transplantation in children. Using unique molecular identifiers, the investigators prepared the TCRbeta library. TCRdb reprocessed the PCR reads with MiXCR, giving one entry per CDR3 protein. This table holds some 220,000 distinct CDR3 sequences, about 11% found once. CDR3 size: 16 residues. Germline lookup yields CDR1 SGHDN and CDR2 FVKESK. V lost 4 bases and J 3 bases, leaving 17 bases between the germline ends. This TCR was recovered from a child in the first two years of life with acute myeloid leukemia, due to receive a stem cell transplant. The source was PBMCs, collected before TCRalphabeta/CD19-depleted stem cell transplant. The chain uses TRBV14 and TRBJ2-3; no clear D. The CDR3 spells CASSPPRLGMTDTQYF. In nucleotides, the CDR3 is TGTGCCAGCAGCCCTCCCCGACTGGGAATGACAGATACGCAGTATTTT.